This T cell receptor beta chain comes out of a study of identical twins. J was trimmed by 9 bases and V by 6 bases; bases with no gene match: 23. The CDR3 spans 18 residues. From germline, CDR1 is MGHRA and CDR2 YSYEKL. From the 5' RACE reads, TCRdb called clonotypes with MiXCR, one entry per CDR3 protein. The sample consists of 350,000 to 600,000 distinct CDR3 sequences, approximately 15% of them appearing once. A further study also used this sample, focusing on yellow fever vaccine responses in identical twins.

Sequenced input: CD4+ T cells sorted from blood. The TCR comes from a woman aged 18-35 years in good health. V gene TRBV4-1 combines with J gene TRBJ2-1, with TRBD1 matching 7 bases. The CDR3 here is CASRAITGTVEDSGEQFF. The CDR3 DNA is TGCGCCAGCAGGGCAATAACCGGGACAGTCGAGGACTCGGGTGAGCAGTTCTTC.